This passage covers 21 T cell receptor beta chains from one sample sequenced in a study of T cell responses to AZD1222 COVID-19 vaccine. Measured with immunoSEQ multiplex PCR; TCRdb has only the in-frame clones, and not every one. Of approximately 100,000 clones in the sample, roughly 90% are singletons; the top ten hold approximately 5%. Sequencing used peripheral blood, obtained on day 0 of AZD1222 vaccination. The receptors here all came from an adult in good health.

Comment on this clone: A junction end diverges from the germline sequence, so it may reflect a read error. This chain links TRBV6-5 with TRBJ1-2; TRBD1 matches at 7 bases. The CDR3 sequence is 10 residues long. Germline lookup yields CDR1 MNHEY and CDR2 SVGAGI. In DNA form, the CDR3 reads TGTGCCAGTGCAGGGGGGGCAGAACTCTTC. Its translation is CASAGGAELF.

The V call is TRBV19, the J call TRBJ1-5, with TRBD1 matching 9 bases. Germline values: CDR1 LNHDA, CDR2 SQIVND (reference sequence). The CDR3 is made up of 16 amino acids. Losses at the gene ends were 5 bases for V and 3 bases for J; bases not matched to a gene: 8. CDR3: CASSHPRTGVNQPQHF. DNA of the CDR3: TGTGCCAGTAGTCATCCCCGGACAGGGGTCAATCAGCCCCAGCATTTT. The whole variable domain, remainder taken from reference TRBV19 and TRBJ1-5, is DGGITQSPKYLFRKEGQNVTLSCEQNLNHDAMYWYRQDPGQGLRLIYYSQIVNDFQKGDIAEGYSVSREKKESFPLTVTSAQKNPTAFYLCASSHPRTGVNQPQHFGDGTRLSIL.

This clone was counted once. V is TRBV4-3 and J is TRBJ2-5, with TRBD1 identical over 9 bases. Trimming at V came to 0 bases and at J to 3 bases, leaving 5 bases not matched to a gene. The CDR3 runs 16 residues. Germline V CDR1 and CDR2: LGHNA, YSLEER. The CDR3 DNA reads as TGCGCCAGCAGCCAAGATATACGGACAGGGGAAGAGACCCAGTACTTC. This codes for CASSQDIRTGEETQYF.

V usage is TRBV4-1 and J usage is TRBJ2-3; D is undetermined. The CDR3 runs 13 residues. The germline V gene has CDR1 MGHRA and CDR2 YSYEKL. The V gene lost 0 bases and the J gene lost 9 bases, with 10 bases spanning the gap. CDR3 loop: CASSQDPERTQYF. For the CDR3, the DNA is TGCGCCAGCAGCCAAGATCCCGAACGAACGCAGTATTTT.

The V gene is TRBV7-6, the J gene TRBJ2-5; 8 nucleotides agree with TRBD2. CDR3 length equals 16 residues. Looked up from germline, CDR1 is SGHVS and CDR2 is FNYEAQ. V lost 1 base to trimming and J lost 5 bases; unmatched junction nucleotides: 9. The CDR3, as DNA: TGTGCCAGCAGCTTAGGGCCTACGGGGGGGATGGAGACCCAGTACTTC. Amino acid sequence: CASSLGPTGGMETQYF. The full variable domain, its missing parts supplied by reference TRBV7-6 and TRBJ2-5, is GAGVSQSPRYKVTKRGQDVALRCDPISGHVSLYWYRQALGQGPEFLTYFNYEAQQDKSGLPNDRFSAERPEGSISTLTIQRTEQRDSAMYRCASSLGPTGGMETQYFGPGTRLLVL.

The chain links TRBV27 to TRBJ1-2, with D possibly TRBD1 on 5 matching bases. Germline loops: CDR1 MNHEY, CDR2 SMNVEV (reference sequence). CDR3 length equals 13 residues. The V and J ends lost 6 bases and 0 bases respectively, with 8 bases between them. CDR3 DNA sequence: TGTGCCAGCAGGCAGGGATCTAACTATGGCTACACCTTC. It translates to CASRQGSNYGYTF.

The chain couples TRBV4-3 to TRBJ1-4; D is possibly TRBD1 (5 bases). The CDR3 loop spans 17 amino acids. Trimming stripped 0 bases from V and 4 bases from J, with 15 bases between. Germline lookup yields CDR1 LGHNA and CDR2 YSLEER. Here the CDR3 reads CASSQDDAAGLNEKLFF. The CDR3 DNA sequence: TGCGCCAGCAGCCAAGATGACGCAGCGGGGCTTAATGAAAAACTGTTTTTT.

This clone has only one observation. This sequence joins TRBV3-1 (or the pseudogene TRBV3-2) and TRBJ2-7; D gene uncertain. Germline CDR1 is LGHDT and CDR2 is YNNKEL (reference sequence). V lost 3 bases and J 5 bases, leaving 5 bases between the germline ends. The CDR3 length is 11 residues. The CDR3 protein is CASSHGNEQYF. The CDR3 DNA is TGTGCCAGCAGCCATGGAAACGAGCAGTACTTC.

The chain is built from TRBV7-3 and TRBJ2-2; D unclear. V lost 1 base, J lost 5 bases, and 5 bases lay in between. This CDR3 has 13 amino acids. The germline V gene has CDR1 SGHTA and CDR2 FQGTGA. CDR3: CASSLSGTGELFF. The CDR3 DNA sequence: TGTGCCAGCAGCTTAAGCGGAACCGGGGAGCTGTTTTTT. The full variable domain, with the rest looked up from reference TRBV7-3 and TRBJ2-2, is GAGVSQTPSNKVTEKGKYVELRCDPISGHTALYWYRQSLGQGPEFLIYFQGTGAADDSGLPNDRFFAVRPEGSVSTLKIQRTERGDSAVYLCASSLSGTGELFFGEGSRLTVL.

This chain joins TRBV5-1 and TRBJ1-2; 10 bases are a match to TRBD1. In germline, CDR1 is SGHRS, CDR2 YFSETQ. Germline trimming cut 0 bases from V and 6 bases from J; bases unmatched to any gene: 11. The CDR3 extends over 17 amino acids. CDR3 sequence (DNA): TGCGCCAGCAGCTTGGGATTAGGGACAGGGGCCCTAAATGGCTACACCTTC. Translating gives CASSLGLGTGALNGYTF.

CDR3 in DNA: TGCGCCAGCAGCCTGGTCCCTTCCACAGATACGCAGTATTTT. Translated: CASSLVPSTDTQYF. The J gene is TRBJ2-3, the V gene TRBV5-1, with D uncertain. From germline, CDR1 is SGHRS and CDR2 YFSETQ. V dropped 4 bases and J dropped 2 bases, with 11 bases sitting between them. The CDR3 consists of 14 residues. Supplemented by reference TRBV5-1 and TRBJ2-3, the full variable domain reads KAGVTQTPRYLIKTRGQQVTLSCSPISGHRSVSWYQQTPGQGLQFLFEYFSETQRNKGNFPGRFSGRQFSNSRSEMNVSTLELGDSALYLCASSLVPSTDTQYFGPGTRLTVL.

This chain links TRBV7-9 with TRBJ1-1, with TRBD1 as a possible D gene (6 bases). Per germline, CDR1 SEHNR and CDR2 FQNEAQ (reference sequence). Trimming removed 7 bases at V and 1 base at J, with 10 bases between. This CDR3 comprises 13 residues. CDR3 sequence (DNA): TGTGCCAGCAACCGGGACACGAACACTGAAGCTTTCTTT. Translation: CASNRDTNTEAFF.

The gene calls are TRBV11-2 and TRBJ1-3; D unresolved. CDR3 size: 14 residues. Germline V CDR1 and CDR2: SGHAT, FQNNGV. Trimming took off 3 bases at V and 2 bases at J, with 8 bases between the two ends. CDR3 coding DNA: TGTGCCAGCAGCTTCGGAGGGACTGGAAACACCATATATTTT. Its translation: CASSFGGTGNTIYF.

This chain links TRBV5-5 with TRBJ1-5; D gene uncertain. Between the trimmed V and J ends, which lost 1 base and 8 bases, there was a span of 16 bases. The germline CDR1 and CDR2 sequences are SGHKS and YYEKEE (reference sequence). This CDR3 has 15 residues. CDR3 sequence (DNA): TGTGCCAGCAGCTTGTTCATCGCGGGTGATGAGCCCCAGCATTTT. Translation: CASSLFIAGDEPQHF.

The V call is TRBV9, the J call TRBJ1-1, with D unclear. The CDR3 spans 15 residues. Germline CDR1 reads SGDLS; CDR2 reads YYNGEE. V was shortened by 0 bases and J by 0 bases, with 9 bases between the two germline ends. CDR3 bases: TGTGCCAGCAGCGTAGAAGCCCAGTTGAACACTGAAGCTTTCTTT. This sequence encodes CASSVEAQLNTEAFF.

The CDR3 spells CASSSGLAGTPYF. The CDR3 nucleotides are TGTGCCAGCAGCTCTGGACTAGCGGGGACCCCTTACTTC. The chain recombines TRBV7-8 with TRBJ2-7; TRBD2 agrees at 12 bases. Unmatched junction bases numbered 8, after V lost 4 bases and J lost 13 bases. CDR1 is SGHVS and CDR2 is FQNEAQ in the germline V gene. CDR3 length: 13 amino acids.

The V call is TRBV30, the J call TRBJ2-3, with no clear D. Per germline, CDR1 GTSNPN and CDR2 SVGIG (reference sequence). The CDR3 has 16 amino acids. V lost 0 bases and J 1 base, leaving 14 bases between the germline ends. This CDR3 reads CAWSVPTPSGTDTQYF. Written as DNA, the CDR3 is TGTGCCTGGAGTGTACCCACGCCCTCCGGCACAGATACGCAGTATTTT.

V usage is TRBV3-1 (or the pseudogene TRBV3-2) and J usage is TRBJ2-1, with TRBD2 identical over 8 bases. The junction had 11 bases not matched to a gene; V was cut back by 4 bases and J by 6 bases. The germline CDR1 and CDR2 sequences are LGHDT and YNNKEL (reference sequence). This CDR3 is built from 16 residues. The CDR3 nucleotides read TGTGCCAGCAGCCCAGCCAATCCGGGGACTAGCAATGAGCAGTTCTTC. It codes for CASSPANPGTSNEQFF.

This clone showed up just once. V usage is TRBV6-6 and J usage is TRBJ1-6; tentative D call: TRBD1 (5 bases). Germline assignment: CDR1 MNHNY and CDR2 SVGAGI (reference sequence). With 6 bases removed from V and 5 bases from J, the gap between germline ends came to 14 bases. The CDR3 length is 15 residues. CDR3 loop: CASSHYRSNNSPLHF. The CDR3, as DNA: TGTGCCAGCAGCCATTACAGGTCCAATAATTCACCCCTCCACTTT.

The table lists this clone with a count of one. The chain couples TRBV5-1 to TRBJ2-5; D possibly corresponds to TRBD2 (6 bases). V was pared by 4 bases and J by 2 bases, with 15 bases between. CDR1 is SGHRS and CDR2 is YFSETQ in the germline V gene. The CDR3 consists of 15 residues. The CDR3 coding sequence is TGCGCCAGCAGCGGGACGGGCGGAGGGCAAGAGACCCAGTACTTC. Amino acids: CASSGTGGGQETQYF.

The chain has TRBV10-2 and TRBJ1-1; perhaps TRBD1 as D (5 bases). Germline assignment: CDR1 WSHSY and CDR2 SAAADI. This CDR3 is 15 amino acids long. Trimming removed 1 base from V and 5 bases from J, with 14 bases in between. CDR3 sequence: CASSELGVQWTEAFF. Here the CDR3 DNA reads TGCGCCAGCAGTGAGTTAGGGGTACAGTGGACTGAAGCTTTCTTT.